This section outlines one T cell receptor beta chain sequence together with its context. The antigen it binds to is not known. Per-nucleotide qualities are absent, and no much larger clonotype sits a single base away. This record comes from a study of human T cells and chemical hapten exposure (dated by TCRdb to about 2021). General notes on the study: For sensitization, 2% DPC in acetone was applied to a roughly 2 cm by roughly 2 cm area of upper inner arm skin. The libraries were sequenced as a pool, and the TCR yield per sample differed mostly because of small variations in library volumes within the pool. In alopecia patients, the study followed how the peripheral blood TCR repertoire changed in vivo over primary and secondary sensitization to diphenylcyclopropenone (DPC), a hapten. Blood samples were taken from patients before sensitization (week 0) and at 2, 6 and about 24 weeks after DPC sensitization. Throughout the study period of roughly 24 weeks, patients also received therapeutic DPC doses to the scalp every week. Most of the patients in the cohort were female, and the cohort covered alopecia areata with under or over 50% scalp involvement, alopecia totalis and alopecia universalis. Nearly 30 alopecia patients gave blood for TCR sequencing at one to four time points (pre-sensitization, 2, 6 and 24 weeks). Patch testing on the upper back used Finn chambers containing 0.01% DPC, with scoring done after 6 days according to International Contact Dermatitis Research Group standards. Results the study describes overall, beyond this receptor: After repeated subsampling, the strength of the expansion versus patch-test correlation and the threshold at which it became significant changed. Because every patient had alopecia, a presumed autoimmune disease, the patients' immune response might differ from that of healthy individuals. Patch test score was positively correlated with the number of PT1 expanded TCRs, with significance at thresholds 8, 16 and 32 but not at 4. The number of TCRs above 1 in 1000 frequency did not change with DPC sensitization; there was no evidence of global repertoire structure alterations. Expanded TCRs formed significantly more large CDR3 similarity clusters than pre-sensitization or healthy control sets, consistent with antigen-driven responses.

The method behind the library was RACE. Sequenced using a NextSeq 500. During library preparation, unique molecular identifiers were attached to individual cDNA molecules so that TCRs could be counted in a quantitative, reproducible way. For every blood RNA sample, sequencing covered both the TCR alpha and TCR beta chains. The paper's data handling went like this. The median number of TCRs per sample was roughly 98,000, ranging from 23,224 to 690,600. The Decombinator software suite was used to annotate V, J and CDR3 in the TCR reads. For PS versus PT1 abundance plots, all samples were subsampled to the same number of TCRs (28,000). TCRs were defined as expanded if absent before sensitization and observed at least eight times at the 2-week time point. The public reads were reprocessed in TCRdb via fastp at Q25 and MiXCR, keeping in-frame beta chains. Entries that share a CDR3 protein sequence are merged under the most common genes and DNA. The V and J calls follow TCRdb's processing rather than the paper's. The sample yields more than 300,000 distinct CDR3 sequences; 5.5% were counted once. The ten largest clones add up to about 8.2% of the sample.

For CDR1 and CDR2, the germline V gene (reference sequence) lists DFQATT and SNEGSKA. V loses 5 bases at its end and J loses 0 bases; junction bases beyond the gene matches: 10. The CDR3 starts with the cysteine, ends with the phenylalanine, and has 19 residues. Only the CDR3 part of the read is kept: 57 bases, read in frame from the first base. Per the publication, the time point label means: pre-sensitization, week 0. What this sample's treatment or condition label stands for: therapeutic diphenylcyclopropenone sensitization with weekly scalp DPC. At every patch-test visit, the blood draw took place before the patch test was put on. Patients were eligible if aged 18 to 70, diagnosed with alopecia and judged suitable for DPC therapy, and pregnant patients were excluded. Total RNA was extracted from unfractionated whole blood that had been collected in Tempus Blood RNA tubes.

The clonotype was recovered from a woman aged 18-30 years with alopecia areata. Some clones in this sample may be carry-over from other donors' samples. The input for sequencing was whole blood, taken in connection with sensitization to the hapten diphenylcyclopropenone (DPC). The V gene is TRBV20-1 and the J gene is TRBJ2-4; 16 central nucleotides agree with TRBD2. DNA sequence: TGCAGTGCTGCCCCCGGGACTAGCGGGGGGGGTTTAGCCAAAAACATTCAGTACTTC. Its product reads: CSAAPGTSGGGLAKNIQYF.